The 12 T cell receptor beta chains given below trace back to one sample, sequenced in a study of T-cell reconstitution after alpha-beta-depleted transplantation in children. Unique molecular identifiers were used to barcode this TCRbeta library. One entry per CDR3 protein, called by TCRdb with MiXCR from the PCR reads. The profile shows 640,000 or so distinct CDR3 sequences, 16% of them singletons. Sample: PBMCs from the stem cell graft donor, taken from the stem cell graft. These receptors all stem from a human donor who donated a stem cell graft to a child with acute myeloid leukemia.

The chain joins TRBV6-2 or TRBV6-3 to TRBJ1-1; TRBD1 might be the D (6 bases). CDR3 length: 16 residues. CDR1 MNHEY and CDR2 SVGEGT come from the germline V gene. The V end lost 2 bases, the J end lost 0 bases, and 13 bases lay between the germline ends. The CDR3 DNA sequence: TGTGCCAGCAGTTACGATCCGGGGACAATGAACACTGAAGCTTTCTTT. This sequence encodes CASSYDPGTMNTEAFF.

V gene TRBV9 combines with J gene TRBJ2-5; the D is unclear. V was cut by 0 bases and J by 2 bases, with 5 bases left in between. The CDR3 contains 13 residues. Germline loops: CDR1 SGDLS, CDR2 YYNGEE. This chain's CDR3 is CASSVASQETQYF. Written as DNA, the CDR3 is TGTGCCAGCAGCGTAGCCAGTCAAGAGACCCAGTACTTC. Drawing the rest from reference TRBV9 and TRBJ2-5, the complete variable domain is DSGVTQTPKHLITATGQRVTLRCSPRSGDLSVYWYQQSLDQGLQFLIQYYNGEERAKGNILERFSAQQFPDLHSELNLSSLELGDSALYFCASSVASQETQYFGPGTRLLVL.

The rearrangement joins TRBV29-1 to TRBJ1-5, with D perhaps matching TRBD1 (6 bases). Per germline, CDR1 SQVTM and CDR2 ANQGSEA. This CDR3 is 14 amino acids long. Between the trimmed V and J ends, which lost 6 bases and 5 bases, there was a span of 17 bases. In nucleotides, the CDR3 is TGCAGCGTCGGGGGGGGCAGAGAGGATCAGCCCCAGCATTTT. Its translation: CSVGGGREDQPQHF.

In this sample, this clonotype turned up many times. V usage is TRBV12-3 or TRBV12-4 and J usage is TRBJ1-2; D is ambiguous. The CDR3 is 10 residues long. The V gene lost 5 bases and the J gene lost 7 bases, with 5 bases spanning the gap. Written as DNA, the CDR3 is TGTGCCAGCAGTCGTGGTGGCTACACCTTC. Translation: CASSRGGYTF.

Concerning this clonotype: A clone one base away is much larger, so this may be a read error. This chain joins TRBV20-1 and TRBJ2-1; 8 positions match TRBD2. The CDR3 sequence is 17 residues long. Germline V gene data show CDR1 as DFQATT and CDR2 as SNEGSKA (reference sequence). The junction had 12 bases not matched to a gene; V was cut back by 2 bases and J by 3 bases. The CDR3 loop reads CSARLPGGPVCYNEQFF. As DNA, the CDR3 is TGCAGTGCTAGATTACCGGGGGGGCCCGTATGCTACAATGAGCAGTTCTTC.

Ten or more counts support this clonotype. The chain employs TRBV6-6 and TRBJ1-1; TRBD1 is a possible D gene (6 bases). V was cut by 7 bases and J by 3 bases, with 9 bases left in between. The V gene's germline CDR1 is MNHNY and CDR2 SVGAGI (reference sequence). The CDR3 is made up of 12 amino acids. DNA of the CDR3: TGTGCCAGCACCTACAGGGACACTGAAGCTTTCTTT. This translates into CASTYRDTEAFF.

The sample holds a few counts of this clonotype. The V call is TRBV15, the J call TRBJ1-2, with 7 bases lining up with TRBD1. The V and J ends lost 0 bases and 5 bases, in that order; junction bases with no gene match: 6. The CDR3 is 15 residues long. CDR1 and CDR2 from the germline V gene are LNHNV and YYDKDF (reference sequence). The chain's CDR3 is CATSRDNRGLYGYTF. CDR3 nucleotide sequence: TGTGCCACCAGCAGAGATAACAGGGGACTTTATGGCTACACCTTC.

The CDR3 is CASSLSRTGVQETQYF. The CDR3 nucleotides read TGTGCCAGCAGCTTATCCCGGACAGGGGTCCAAGAGACCCAGTACTTC. The chain joins TRBV7-9 to TRBJ2-5, with 9 positions matching TRBD1. The CDR3 is 16 amino acids. Germline CDR1 SEHNR, CDR2 FQNEAQ (reference sequence). J lost 1 base, V lost 2 bases, and 5 bases had no gene match.

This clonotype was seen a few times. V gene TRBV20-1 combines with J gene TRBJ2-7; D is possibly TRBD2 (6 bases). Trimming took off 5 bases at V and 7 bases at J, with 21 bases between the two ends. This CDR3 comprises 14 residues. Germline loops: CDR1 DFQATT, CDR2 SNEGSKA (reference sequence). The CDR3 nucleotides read TGCAGTGCTCCTCGGTCGGGGGTTTCTGGGGAGCAGTACTTC. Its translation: CSAPRSGVSGEQYF.

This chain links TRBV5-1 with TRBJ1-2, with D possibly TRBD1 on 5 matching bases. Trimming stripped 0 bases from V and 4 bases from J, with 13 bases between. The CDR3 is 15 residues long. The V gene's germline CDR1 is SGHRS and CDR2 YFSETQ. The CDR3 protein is CASSLATEGSYGYTF. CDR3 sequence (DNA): TGCGCCAGCAGCTTGGCCACAGAGGGGTCCTATGGCTACACCTTC.

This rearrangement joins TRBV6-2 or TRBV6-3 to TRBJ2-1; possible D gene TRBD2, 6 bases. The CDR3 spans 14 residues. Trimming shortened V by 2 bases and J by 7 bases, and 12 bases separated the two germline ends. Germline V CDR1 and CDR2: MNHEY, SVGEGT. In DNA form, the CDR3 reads TGTGCCAGCAGTTACGGGACTCGATCTAATGAGCAGTTCTTC. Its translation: CASSYGTRSNEQFF.

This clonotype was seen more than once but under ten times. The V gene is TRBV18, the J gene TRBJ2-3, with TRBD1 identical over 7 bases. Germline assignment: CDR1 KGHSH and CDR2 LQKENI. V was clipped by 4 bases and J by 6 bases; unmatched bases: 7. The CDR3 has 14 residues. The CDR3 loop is CASSHRQGDDTQYF. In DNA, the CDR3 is TGTGCCAGCTCACACCGACAGGGAGACGATACGCAGTATTTT.